Sequencing of this TCR beta chain was carried out in a study of somatic mutations in cytotoxic T cells in rheumatoid arthritis. V lost 0 bases, J lost 6 bases, and 13 bases lay in between. Germline assignment: CDR1 SGDLS and CDR2 YYNGEE. There are 15 residues in the CDR3. Remarks on this clone: The antigen is undetermined.

General study findings and limits: Statistical analysis of the slight TRBV07 underrepresentation in rheumatoid arthritis patients did not adjust for multiple comparisons. Within 8 of 65 patients, the single biggest CD8+ clone made up more than 20% of CD8+ cells.

Positive magnetic bead selection was used to isolate CD4+ and CD8+ cells; purity was checked by flow cytometry. The data were produced by immunoSEQ multiplex PCR, yet TCRdb's version contains in-frame clones alone and is incomplete. The top ten clones hold around an eighth of a sample with roughly 20,000 clones, approximately 83% of them seen once. This chain joins TRBV9 and TRBJ2-4; D is perhaps TRBD1 (7 bases). The sample consisted of CD8+ T cells sorted from blood. The source of this sequence is an adult with rheumatoid arthritis. The CDR3 bases are TGTGCCAGCAGCGTAGGTTCAGGGGGAGGAAACATTCAGTACTTC. It translates to CASSVGSGGGNIQYF.